This TCR beta chain was identified in a study of cytomegalovirus exposure and HLA in healthy donors. With 60 Vbeta and 13 Jbeta primers, the PCR was carried out. Clones were sequenced by immunoSEQ multiplex PCR, and TCRdb holds only the in-frame ones, with some missing. This sample yields 95,000 to 100,000 clones, of which under 85% are seen a single time; 1.5% to 2% belongs to the top ten. The CDR3 contains 15 residues. The V and J ends lost 2 bases and 3 bases respectively, with 14 bases between them. CDR1 is SGHTA and CDR2 is FQGNSA in the germline V gene. Sequenced material: PBMCs. This TCR was sampled from a woman aged 40 to 50 in good health and CMV-seronegative. The chain links TRBV7-2 to TRBJ2-7; maybe TRBD2 (5 bases). CDR3 nucleotide sequence: TGTGCCAGCAGCTTAATGGTCGGACTCAGCTACGAGCAGTACTTC. Its protein product is CASSLMVGLSYEQYF.